Listed below are T cell receptor beta chains from one sample, sequenced in a study of cytomegalovirus exposure and HLA in healthy donors. Sequenced by immunoSEQ multiplex PCR; TCRdb stores in-frame clones only, minus some. The sample includes around 130,000 clones, about 90% seen only once; the top ten take less than 1.5%. The sequencing input was PBMCs. The receptors originated from a man between 25 and 39 years old in good health and CMV-seronegative. Both conserved end residues are part of each CDR3. The D gene is left open where the match is weak. For some rows the clone size is stated as once, few or many, or as a class when expanded; others skip it.

abundance,j_gene,d_gene,v_gene,CDR3aa,CDR3nt
few,TRBJ1-1,TRBD1,TRBV7-2,CASAEGALGTEAFF,TGTGCCAGCGCAGAGGGGGCGTTAGGAACTGAAGCTTTCTTT
-,TRBJ2-7,-,TRBV6-1,CASSLSGLTYEQYF,TGTGCCAGCAGCCTGAGCGGACTCACCTACGAGCAGTACTTC
once,TRBJ2-7,-,TRBV7-2,CASSPTGYEQYF,TGTGCCAGCAGCCCTACGGGTTACGAGCAGTACTTC
-,TRBJ2-7,TRBD2,TRBV27,CASSPLRGVKTYEQYF,TGTGCCAGCAGCCCGCTTCGGGGGGTGAAGACCTACGAGCAGTACTTC
-,TRBJ1-3,-,TRBV6-6,CASAPDSSGNTIYF,TGTGCCAGCGCCCCTGACAGCTCTGGAAACACCATATATTTT
-,TRBJ2-7,-,TRBV15,CATSRDQRSGTPFSYEQYF,TGTGCCACCAGCAGAGATCAAAGGTCCGGGACTCCTTTTAGCTACGAGCAGTACTTC
-,TRBJ1-5,TRBD1,TRBV5-1,CASSLGTGSDQPQHF,TGCGCCAGCAGCTTGGGGACAGGGTCGGATCAGCCCCAGCATTTT
-,TRBJ1-1,-,TRBV4-1,CASSQDPRGVTEAFF,TGCGCCAGCAGCCAAGATCCCAGGGGCGTCACTGAAGCTTTCTTT
-,TRBJ2-1,TRBD1,TRBV27,CASSLGQGVHNEQFF,TGTGCCAGCAGCCTGGGACAGGGAGTTCACAATGAGCAGTTCTTC
-,TRBJ2-1,TRBD2,TRBV6-6,CASVLSGSNEQFF,TGTGCCAGCGTTCTTAGCGGGAGTAATGAGCAGTTCTTC
-,TRBJ2-2,-,TRBV4-1,CASSQVAQVANTGELFF,TGCGCCAGCAGCCAAGTTGCACAGGTTGCGAACACCGGGGAGCTGTTTTTT
-,TRBJ2-1,-,TRBV27,CASSLNALPGEQFF,TGTGCCAGCAGTTTAAATGCACTCCCCGGTGAGCAGTTCTTC
-,TRBJ2-7,TRBD1,TRBV5-1,CASSLGQGKGEQYF,TGCGCCAGCAGCTTAGGACAGGGGAAGGGCGAGCAGTACTTC
-,TRBJ2-3,-,TRBV5-1,CASSLANGKADTQYF,TGCGCCAGCAGCTTGGCCAACGGGAAGGCAGATACGCAGTATTTT
-,TRBJ2-7,-,TRBV5-4,CASSPKGRGAYEQYF,TGTGCCAGCAGCCCAAAGGGCAGGGGCGCGTACGAGCAGTACTTC
-,TRBJ2-7,-,TRBV23-1,CASSQGGEDHEQYF,TGCGCCAGCAGTCAAGGCGGGGAGGACCACGAGCAGTACTTC
-,TRBJ2-1,TRBD1,TRBV2,CASSDGDRMGNEQFF,TGTGCCAGCAGTGATGGGGACAGAATGGGTAATGAGCAGTTCTTC
-,TRBJ1-2,TRBD1,TRBV6-1,CASSVGGQGNYGYTF,TGTGCCAGCAGTGTGGGGGGACAGGGAAATTATGGCTACACCTTC
few,TRBJ2-7,TRBD1,TRBV7-2,CASTQGARVEQYF,TGTGCCAGCACCCAGGGGGCGCGGGTCGAGCAGTACTTC
-,TRBJ2-1,TRBD2,TRBV11-3,CASSVGTSGRGVNEQFF,TGTGCCAGCAGCGTCGGGACTAGCGGAAGGGGAGTCAATGAGCAGTTCTTC
few,TRBJ2-7,-,TRBV6-4,CASSRGLGDEQYF,TGTGCCAGCAGCAGAGGGTTAGGAGATGAGCAGTACTTC
-,TRBJ2-1,-,TRBV9,CASSDPSSYNEQFF,TGTGCCAGCAGCGACCCTAGCAGTTACAATGAGCAGTTCTTC
-,TRBJ2-5,TRBD2,TRBV18,CASSRGLAGVEGQETQYF,TGTGCCAGCTCACGAGGACTAGCGGGAGTTGAAGGGCAAGAGACCCAGTACTTC
once,TRBJ2-1,-,TRBV5-6,CASSPRPGEQFF,TGTGCCAGCAGCCCGCGGCCCGGCGAGCAGTTCTTC
-,TRBJ2-7,-,TRBV15,CATSRSFGTGDYEQYF,TGTGCCACCAGCAGGTCATTCGGGACGGGAGACTACGAGCAGTACTTC
-,TRBJ1-5,-,TRBV28,CATTTSGNQPQHF,TGTGCCACCACGACTAGTGGCAATCAGCCCCAGCATTTT
-,TRBJ2-3,TRBD2,TRBV10-3,CAISEPGLADFTDTQYF,TGTGCCATCAGTGAGCCAGGACTAGCGGATTTCACAGATACGCAGTATTTT
-,TRBJ2-5,TRBD2,TRBV6-6,CATDRTSGSLETQYF,TGTGCCACCGACCGGACTAGCGGGAGTCTCGAGACCCAGTACTTC
-,TRBJ2-7,-,TRBV6-1,CASSEAWTDIYEQYF,TGTGCCAGCAGTGAAGCATGGACTGATATATACGAGCAGTACTTC
once,TRBJ2-3,TRBD2,TRBV25-1,CASSGSSGRVGDTQYF,TGTGCCAGCAGTGGCTCTAGCGGGAGAGTGGGAGATACGCAGTATTTT
-,TRBJ2-7,-,TRBV7-2,CASSLWPRESYEQYF,TGTGCCAGCAGCTTATGGCCGAGGGAGAGCTACGAGCAGTACTTC
-,TRBJ2-7,TRBD2,TRBV6-1,CASTETSGTSYEQYF,TGTGCCAGCACCGAGACTAGCGGGACTTCCTACGAGCAGTACTTC
-,TRBJ2-1,-,TRBV5-1,CASSLEARVSDEQFF,TGCGCCAGCAGCTTGGAAGCGCGGGTAAGCGATGAGCAGTTCTTC